This TCR beta chain was recorded in a study of glioma-infiltrating T cells after dendritic cell vaccination. In this sample, this clone turned up a few times. Germline V lookup: CDR1 MNHEY, CDR2 SVGAGI. The ends lost 2 bases at V and 4 bases at J; junction bases unmatched: 0. The CDR3 sequence is 13 residues long. Clones were read by immunoSEQ multiplex PCR, and TCRdb kept only the in-frame ones, dropping some. Here the sample spans about 76,000 clones, more than 75% being singletons. The time point is: after dendritic cell vaccination, including at tumor progression/relapse. This clonotype originated in a human donor with glioblastoma. The chain couples TRBV6-5 to TRBJ1-1; 8 bases are shared with TRBD1. Specimen: blood, collected after dendritic cell vaccination. CDR3 sequence reads: CASSYDRGTEAFF. Here the CDR3 DNA reads TGTGCCAGCAGTTACGACAGGGGCACTGAAGCTTTCTTT.